Listed here are 27 T cell receptor beta chains from one sample, sequenced in a study of T cell clonality in common variable immunodeficiency. Measured with immunoSEQ multiplex PCR; TCRdb has only the in-frame clones, and not every one. Sampling found tens of thousands of clones, none seen once. Material for sequencing was peripheral blood mononuclear cells. These receptors were taken from a person aged 18 to 75 in good health.

This clone appeared many times. The sequence runs out 3 residues before the end of the CDR3; the remainder is reconstructed from the germline J gene. The V call is TRBV29-1, the J call TRBJ2-3; 8 bases align to TRBD1. The V segment lost 8 bases and the J segment 2 bases; nucleotides outside the gene matches: 12. CDR1 and CDR2 (germline): SQVTM, ANQGSEA. This CDR3 region has 15 residues. The sequenced part of the CDR3 DNA is TGCAGCTCTGGGGGAGCAGGGGGCCTCACAGATACG. This encodes CSSGGAGGLTDT. The entire CDR3 protein is CSSGGAGGLTDTQYF.

This clone was picked up many times. The CDR3 end is not reached by the read, which stops 3 residues before it; the germline J gene fills it in. The gene calls are TRBV5-1 and TRBJ2-3, with D tentatively TRBD2 (7 bases). The V and J ends lost 5 bases and 0 bases respectively, with 16 bases between them. The CDR3 runs to 16 residues. Germline V gives CDR1 SGHRS, CDR2 YFSETQ. The sequenced CDR3 bases are TGCGCCAGCAGTTTTGGTGGGGGGGCGAGCACAGATACG. Translated: CASSFGGGASTDT. The full-length CDR3 reads as CASSFGGGASTDTQYF.

This clone was seen more than once but under ten times. The read ends 3 residues early relative to the CDR3; the germline J gene fills the gap. Other DNA sequences in the same sample also yield this CDR3. The chain has TRBV7-8 and TRBJ1-6; no reliable D call. V was shortened by 3 bases and J by 0 bases, with 12 bases between the two germline ends. The CDR3 loop spans 17 amino acids. CDR1 and CDR2 (germline): SGHVS, FQNEAQ. The DNA read from the CDR3 is TGTGCCAGCAGCTTCTTGCTTTCCGGCTCCTATAATTCACCC. Translated, it gives CASSFLLSGSYNSP. The complete CDR3 reads CASSFLLSGSYNSPLHF. Together with reference TRBV7-8 and TRBJ1-6, the CDR3 gives the full variable domain: GAGVSQSPRYKVAKRGQDVALRCDPISGHVSLFWYQQALGQGPEFLTYFQNEAQLDKSGLPSDRFFAERPEGSVSTLKIQRTQQEDSAVYLCASSFLLSGSYNSPLHFGNGTRLTVT.

This clone was counted many times. The DNA ends 3 residues before the CDR3 does, and the rest of the CDR3 is filled in from the germline J gene. The chain joins TRBV20-1 to TRBJ2-3; tentatively, D is TRBD2 (7 bases). Per the germline V gene, CDR1 is DFQATT and CDR2 is SNEGSKA (reference sequence). This CDR3 spans 14 amino acids. The sequenced CDR3 bases are TGCAGTGCTTCTCCACAGCGGGGACAAGAGACG. Translation gives CSASPQRGQET. The entire CDR3 protein reads CSASPQRGQETQYF.

This clone was seen many times. The CDR3 extends 3 residues past the end of the read, so its final part is completed from the germline J gene. Different DNA sequences within this sample yield the same CDR3. This chain uses TRBV5-1 with TRBJ1-5, with TRBD1 matching over 8 bases. The junction had 2 bases not matched to a gene; V was cut back by 0 bases and J by 3 bases. The CDR3 consists of 15 residues. Germline CDR1 is SGHRS and CDR2 is YFSETQ. The CDR3 is CASSLGTGTNQPQHF. Partial CDR3 DNA: TGCGCCAGCAGCTTGGGGACAGGGACCAATCAGCCC.

This clone appeared many times. The observed sequence ends 3 residues before the CDR3 terminus, with the missing tail filled in from the germline J gene. The chain recombines TRBV20-1 with TRBJ1-1; TRBD1 might be the D (6 bases). Germline CDR1 reads DFQATT; CDR2 reads SNEGSKA (reference sequence). The CDR3 consists of 13 residues. Trimming cost V 0 bases and J 5 bases, with 10 bases left between them. CDR3 DNA, as far as it was read: TGCAGTGCTAGAGACCCCCAGGGGACTGAA. Translated, it gives CSARDPQGTE. The CDR3, in full, reads CSARDPQGTEAFF.

This clone was observed at least ten times. The read terminates 3 residues before the CDR3 end, so the remaining end is supplied by the germline J gene. The V and J genes are TRBV5-1 and TRBJ2-6, with TRBD1 matching over 10 bases. The CDR3 has 16 residues. Germline-derived CDR1 and CDR2 are SGHRS and YFSETQ. The ends lost 2 bases at V and 4 bases at J; junction bases unmatched: 3. The CDR3 loop reads CASSLGTGVGANVLTF. The CDR3 DNA, read in part, is TGCGCCAGCAGCTTAGGGACAGGGGTGGGGGCCAACGTC.

In its sample, this clone was seen a few times. The read comes to an end 3 residues before the CDR3 does, leaving the germline J gene to fill in the end. This sequence joins TRBV2 and TRBJ2-3; 9 bases line up with TRBD2. The CDR3 sequence is 16 residues long. Germline V gene lookup returns CDR1 SNHLY and CDR2 FYNNEI. The sequenced part of the CDR3 DNA is TGTGCCAGCTGCGAGCGCGGGAGGGAGGCCCAAGAGACG. Encoded protein: CASCERGREAQET. The CDR3 reads in full as CASCERGREAQETQYF.

A note on this clone: The read terminates 3 residues before the CDR3 end, so the remaining end is supplied by the germline J gene. The chain recombines TRBV11-1 with TRBJ2-7; the D gene could be TRBD1 or TRBD2 (5 bases each). The CDR3 runs 14 residues. From germline, CDR1 is SGHAT and CDR2 FQDESV (reference sequence). Trimming stripped 2 bases from V and 2 bases from J, with 10 bases between. CDR3 DNA, as far as it was read: TGTGCCAGCAGCTTAATCCAGGGAGCCTACGAG. Its protein is CASSLIQGAYE. The complete CDR3 sequence is CASSLIQGAYEQYF.

This clone has just a few counts. The CDR3 end is not reached by the read, which stops 3 residues before it; the germline J gene fills it in. J is TRBJ2-5 and V is TRBV6-1; D perhaps matches TRBD1 (6 bases). CDR1 is MNHNS, CDR2 SASEGT, per germline. The CDR3 loop spans 14 amino acids. V was clipped by 6 bases and J by 4 bases, with 15 bases between them. CDR3 residues: CASREHRVGETQYF. The part of the CDR3 DNA that was read is TGTGCCAGCAGGGAACACAGGGTTGGAGAGACC.

The table lists this clone with many counts. The read ends 3 residues early relative to the CDR3; the germline J gene fills the gap. The V call is TRBV5-6, the J call TRBJ1-5; 8 bases line up with TRBD1. Trimming cost V 4 bases and J 4 bases; bases outside gene matches: 4. Germline values: CDR1 SGHDT, CDR2 YYEEEE. The CDR3 totals 14 residues. CDR3 bases read: TGTGCCAGCAGCCTGGGACAGGTTAATCAGCCC. Translation: CASSLGQVNQP. The CDR3, in full, reads CASSLGQVNQPQHF.

Ten or more counts support this clone. Read data end 3 residues before the CDR3 end; the end is taken from the germline J gene. The chain joins TRBV7-6 to TRBJ2-1; 12 positions agree with TRBD1. This CDR3 has 16 amino acids. After removal of 5 bases from V and 7 bases from J, the junction contained 9 bases not matched to a gene. Germline lookup yields CDR1 SGHVS and CDR2 FNYEAQ. CDR3 amino acids: CASSPRKGQGANEQFF. CDR3 DNA, as far as it was read: TGTGCCAGCAGCCCTAGAAAGGGACAGGGGGCAAATGAG.

Note on this clone: The read terminates 3 residues before the CDR3 end, so the remaining end is supplied by the germline J gene. The chain employs TRBV18 and TRBJ1-2; D uncertain. This CDR3 has 13 amino acids. CDR1 and CDR2 (germline): KGHSH, LQKENI. The DNA read from the CDR3 is TGTGCCAGCTCACGAGGGCCCGGGGAGGAC. Protein sequence: CASSRGPGED. The whole CDR3 sequence is CASSRGPGEDYTF.

Points on this clone: The sequenced fragment ends 3 residues before the CDR3 boundary, so the rest is inferred from the germline J gene. The V call is TRBV2, the J call TRBJ1-4, with 7 positions matching TRBD1. The CDR3 runs 15 residues. Germline V gene data show CDR1 as SNHLY and CDR2 as FYNNEI. V trimming: 4 bases; J trimming: 4 bases; junction bases outside the gene matches: 6. The CDR3 bases that were read are TGTGCCAGCAGTGGCCCCGGGACAGTTAATGAAAAA. Amino acids: CASSGPGTVNEK. The entire CDR3 reads CASSGPGTVNEKLFF.

This clone was seen ten or more times. The read terminates 3 residues ahead of where the CDR3 ends, so the germline J gene completes it. The V gene is TRBV5-6, the J gene TRBJ1-2; D possibly corresponds to TRBD1 (5 bases). Germline loops: CDR1 SGHDT, CDR2 YYEEEE. This CDR3 comprises 15 residues. The CDR3 DNA, read in part, is TGTGCCAGCAGCTGGACTTATGGGGGGAGAGAGACC. Protein sequence: CASSWTYGGRET. The full CDR3 reads CASSWTYGGRETYTF.

This clone was observed at least ten times. The read terminates 3 residues ahead of where the CDR3 ends, so the germline J gene completes it. V usage is TRBV23-1 and J usage is TRBJ2-5; 7 nucleotides align to TRBD1. Being an ORF, TRBV23-1 has a function that is uncertain. V was clipped by 7 bases and J by 2 bases; unmatched bases: 7. The CDR3 has 14 amino acids. CDR3 DNA, as far as it was read: TGCGCCAGCATCGCGACAGGGACGCAAGAGACC. Translation: CASIATGTQET. The whole CDR3 region reads CASIATGTQETQYF.

This clone was counted ten times or more. The read is 3 residues too short to cover the CDR3 end, so that end is filled in from the germline J gene. J is TRBJ2-1 and V is TRBV5-4; D gene uncertain. This CDR3 is 12 amino acids long. Trimming removed 3 bases from V and 6 bases from J, with 7 bases in between. Germline values: CDR1 SGHNT, CDR2 YYREEE (reference sequence). The covered CDR3 bases are TGTGCCAGCAGCTATAGCCGCAATGAG. Translation gives CASSYSRNE. The CDR3, in full, reads CASSYSRNEQFF.

This clone was seen repeatedly, ten times or more. Sequencing ends 3 residues short of the CDR3 end; the germline J gene provides the rest. V is TRBV20-1 and J is TRBJ1-5; TRBD1 agrees at 8 bases. This CDR3 has 16 residues. V lost 1 base to trimming and J lost 4 bases; unmatched junction nucleotides: 9. Germline V CDR1 and CDR2: DFQATT, SNEGSKA (reference sequence). The CDR3 bases that were read are TGCAGTGCTAGAGTCGGACAGGGTACCGGGAATCAGCCC. Its protein product is CSARVGQGTGNQP. The whole CDR3 region reads CSARVGQGTGNQPQHF.

This clone was counted at least ten times. The DNA ends 3 residues before the CDR3 does, and the rest of the CDR3 is filled in from the germline J gene. The V gene is TRBV10-3, the J gene TRBJ1-2; 8 nucleotides match TRBD1. V lost 10 bases and J lost 3; bases outside the gene matches: 4. This CDR3 has 12 amino acids. Germline V gives CDR1 ENHRY, CDR2 SYGVKD. The CDR3 DNA, read in part, is TGTGCCAACAAGGACAGGGACTATGGC. Its protein is CANKDRDYG. The entire CDR3 reads CANKDRDYGYTF.

This clone has ten or more counts. The read comes to an end 3 residues before the CDR3 does, leaving the germline J gene to fill in the end. The chain couples TRBV7-3 to TRBJ1-6; 9 bases are shared with TRBD1. From germline, CDR1 is SGHTA and CDR2 FQGTGA. This CDR3 has 14 amino acids. CDR3 bases read: TGTGCCAGCAGCTTAACAGGGACAGGGAGTTCC. Its translation: CASSLTGTGSS. The whole CDR3 is CASSLTGTGSSLHF.

Many counts were recorded for this clone. Read data end 3 residues before the CDR3 end; the end is taken from the germline J gene. The chain carries TRBV5-1 and TRBJ2-3; 9 bases match TRBD1. CDR3 size: 17 residues. The junction had 11 bases not matched to a gene; V was cut back by 2 bases and J by 4 bases. The germline gives CDR1 SGHRS, CDR2 YFSETQ. The CDR3 is CASSFSRDRDTADTQYF. Partial CDR3 DNA: TGCGCCAGCAGCTTTTCCCGGGACAGGGACACCGCAGATACG.

This clone was seen many times. The CDR3 extends 3 residues past the end of the read, so its final part is completed from the germline J gene. The gene calls are TRBV13 and TRBJ2-7, with 8 nucleotides matching TRBD1. V lost 2 bases, J lost 3 bases, and 6 bases stayed unmatched. Germline V CDR1 and CDR2: PRHDT, FYEKMQ (reference sequence). The CDR3 runs 15 residues. This chain's CDR3 is CASSLPRQGFYEQYF. The CDR3 DNA, read in part, is TGTGCCAGCAGCTTACCCCGACAGGGGTTCTACGAG.

Of note for this clone: Compared with germline, one end of the junction differs, possibly owing to a read error. The CDR3 DNA, read in part, is TGTGCCAGCAATGAACTCACAGGGCTCTATGGC. This codes for CASNELTGLYG. The whole CDR3 sequence reads CASNELTGLYGYTF. V gene TRBV2 combines with J gene TRBJ1-2, with D possibly matching TRBD1 (6 bases). The CDR3 goes on 3 residues after the read ends, and that part is filled in from the germline J gene. The CDR3 is made up of 14 amino acids. CDR1 SNHLY and CDR2 FYNNEI come from the germline V gene.

Note on this clone: Coverage ceases 3 residues before the CDR3 finishes, and the germline J gene fills in the end. This sequence joins TRBV7-9 and TRBJ2-2; D uncertain. The CDR3 covers 15 residues. Germline CDR1 and CDR2: SEHNR and FQNEAQ (reference sequence). With 5 bases removed from V and 0 bases from J, the gap between germline ends came to 10 bases. The sequenced CDR3 bases are TGTGCCAGCAGCCTCGAGACTTCGAACACCGGGGAG. Residues: CASSLETSNTGE. The full CDR3 protein reads CASSLETSNTGELFF.

A few counts support this clone. Read coverage stops 3 residues before the CDR3 terminus; the germline J gene supplies the remainder. The J gene is TRBJ2-2, the V gene TRBV6-2 or TRBV6-3; 12 nucleotides line up with TRBD2. The CDR3 has 15 amino acids. Trimming removed 6 bases from V and 5 bases from J; junction bases left unmatched: 4. Germline CDR1 is MNHEY and CDR2 is SVGEGT. CDR3 residues: CASRHGLAGTGELFF. CDR3 DNA, as far as it was read: TGTGCCAGCAGGCATGGACTAGCGGGGACCGGGGAG.

This clone was counted ten times or more. The observed sequence ends 3 residues before the CDR3 terminus, with the missing tail filled in from the germline J gene. The chain is built from TRBV20-1 and TRBJ1-5; D may be TRBD1 (5 bases). The V end lost 6 bases, the J end lost 3 bases, and 15 bases lay between the germline ends. Germline V CDR1 and CDR2: DFQATT, SNEGSKA (reference sequence). The CDR3 extends over 14 amino acids. The sequenced CDR3 bases are TGCAGTGCAACCAGGGTTCTTGACAATCAGCCC. It encodes CSATRVLDNQP. The CDR3, in full, reads CSATRVLDNQPQHF.

This clone came up many times. The sequence runs out 3 residues before the end of the CDR3; the remainder is reconstructed from the germline J gene. The chain has TRBV20-1 and TRBJ1-6; D unresolved. The CDR3 is made up of 14 amino acids. Deletions cut 6 bases from V and 7 bases from J, with 16 bases between. Per germline, CDR1 DFQATT and CDR2 SNEGSKA (reference sequence). This CDR3 is CSAVSGSGNSPLHF. The sequenced CDR3 bases are TGCAGTGCGGTATCGGGGTCGGGGAATTCACCC.